The 15 T cell receptor beta chains below were found in one sample sequenced in a study of shared clonotypes between healthy human individuals. Cells designated naive CD8 were CD45RO-negative and were positively selected for CCR7, with terminally differentiated effector memory CD45RA+ cells excluded. Data came from immunoSEQ multiplex PCR; TCRdb stores just in-frame clones and leaves some out. The data show approximately 720,000 clones, with about 90% seen just once and about 24% held by the top ten. Sequences were obtained from naive CD8+ T cells sorted from blood. These receptors all come from a man aged 25-45 years in good health.

The chain employs TRBV7-8 and TRBJ2-3; D gene ambiguous. V was clipped by 10 bases and J by 0 bases, with 20 bases between them. The germline V gene has CDR1 SGHVS and CDR2 FQNEAQ. This CDR3 contains 16 residues. Written as DNA, the CDR3 is TGTGCCACGGAAACGACGTGGGGAACTAGCACAGATACGCAGTATTTT. As protein: CATETTWGTSTDTQYF.

The rearrangement joins TRBV27 to TRBJ1-5; the D gene is possibly TRBD1 (5 bases). The CDR3 loop spans 14 amino acids. The germline V gene encodes CDR1 MNHEY and CDR2 SMNVEV (reference sequence). Deletions cut 6 bases from V and 7 bases from J, with 16 bases between. The CDR3 DNA sequence: TGTGCCAGCAGGCTTACGGGGGGAAACCAGCCCCAGCATTTT. It yields the protein CASRLTGGNQPQHF.

The table lists this clone with a count of one. The J gene is TRBJ2-2, the V gene TRBV5-5, with D unresolved. CDR3 length: 14 amino acids. Germline V CDR1 and CDR2: SGHKS, YYEKEE (reference sequence). Trimming removed 1 base from V and 2 bases from J, with 6 bases in between. Here the CDR3 reads CASSLWPNTGELFF. CDR3 coding DNA: TGTGCCAGCAGCTTGTGGCCCAACACCGGGGAGCTGTTTTTT.

This chain connects TRBV27 to TRBJ1-2; 11 positions match TRBD1. This CDR3 is 15 amino acids long. V lost 1 base and J lost 4; bases outside the gene matches: 2. CDR1 and CDR2 (germline): MNHEY, SMNVEV (reference sequence). This chain's CDR3 is CASSLWGQGVYGYTF. As DNA, the CDR3 is TGTGCCAGCAGTTTATGGGGACAGGGGGTCTATGGCTACACCTTC.

This chain links TRBV2 with TRBJ1-3; a weak D match, TRBD1 (5 bases). Germline CDR1 reads SNHLY; CDR2 reads FYNNEI. The ends were cut back, 6 bases at V and 0 bases at J, with 12 bases in the middle. The CDR3 consists of 15 residues. The CDR3, as DNA: TGTGCCAGCAGAAACGGGGCGCTCTCTGGAAACACCATATATTTT. It translates to CASRNGALSGNTIYF.

This chain links TRBV28 with TRBJ2-3, with 10 bases fitting TRBD2. This CDR3 has 21 amino acids. V lost 3 bases to trimming and J lost 0 bases; unmatched junction nucleotides: 18. CDR1 is MDHEN and CDR2 is SYDVKM in the germline V gene. The CDR3 sequence: CASSFGFTFGPAGGSTDTQYF. Here the CDR3 DNA reads TGTGCCAGCAGTTTCGGATTTACCTTCGGACCAGCGGGAGGGAGCACAGATACGCAGTATTTT.

The chain uses TRBV4-3 and TRBJ2-1, with D maybe TRBD2 (6 bases). With 1 base removed from V and 0 bases from J, the gap between germline ends came to 13 bases. Germline V CDR1 and CDR2: LGHNA, YSLEER. The CDR3 totals 17 residues. The CDR3 sequence: CASSQGGAGSSYNEQFF. The CDR3 DNA follows: TGCGCCAGCAGCCAAGGAGGGGCGGGGAGCTCCTACAATGAGCAGTTCTTC.

The chain carries TRBV7-2 and TRBJ1-1; no clear D. CDR3 length equals 14 residues. V lost 3 bases and J 2 bases, leaving 10 bases between the germline ends. Germline loops: CDR1 SGHTA, CDR2 FQGNSA. The CDR3 spells CASSFRVTNTEAFF. CDR3 nucleotides: TGTGCCAGCAGCTTTCGTGTGACTAACACTGAAGCTTTCTTT.

This clone was seen once. CDR3 residues: CASSTGTGNYNEQFF. The CDR3 DNA sequence: TGTGCCAGCAGCACCGGGACAGGGAATTACAATGAGCAGTTCTTC. The genes are TRBV7-9 and TRBJ2-1, with 9 bases matching TRBD1. The CDR3 extends over 15 amino acids. Germline V gives CDR1 SEHNR, CDR2 FQNEAQ (reference sequence). With V trimmed by 5 bases and J by 4 bases, 6 bases remained unmatched.

This chain connects TRBV28 to TRBJ2-7; TRBD2 aligns across 10 bases. The CDR3 has 15 residues. J was trimmed by 3 bases and V by 6 bases; bases with no gene match: 8. Germline V CDR1 and CDR2: MDHEN, SYDVKM. For the CDR3, the DNA is TGTGCCAGCAGCATGGGGACTAGCGAGAGCTACGAGCAGTACTTC. It specifies CASSMGTSESYEQYF.

For the CDR3, the DNA is TGTGCCAGCTCACTCACCGTTGCGAACACTGAAGCTTTCTTT. Translation: CASSLTVANTEAFF. The chain couples TRBV18 to TRBJ1-1; D remains ambiguous. The CDR3 runs to 14 residues. The germline CDR1 and CDR2 sequences are KGHSH and LQKENI. Trimming stripped 4 bases from V and 1 base from J, with 10 bases between. The full variable domain, in which reference TRBV18 and TRBJ1-1 provide the parts outside the CDR3, is NAGVMQNPRHLVRRRGQEARLRCSPMKGHSHVYWYRQLPEEGLKFMVYLQKENIIDESGMPKERFSAEFPKEGPSILRIQQVVRGDSAAYFCASSLTVANTEAFFGQGTRLTVV.

The chain links TRBV30 to TRBJ2-7, with 7 bases aligning to TRBD2. The trim removed 2 bases at V and 2 bases at J, leaving 3 bases unmatched. The CDR3 runs 13 residues. The germline V gene has CDR1 GTSNPN and CDR2 SVGIG (reference sequence). DNA of the CDR3: TGTGCCTGGAGTTCGGGAGGTGCCTACGAGCAGTACTTC. Protein: CAWSSGGAYEQYF.

The genes are TRBV5-4 and TRBJ1-2; D not certain. V lost 0 bases and J 6 bases, leaving 12 bases between the germline ends. This CDR3 spans 14 amino acids. CDR1 and CDR2 from the germline V gene are SGHNT and YYREEE (reference sequence). In nucleotides, the CDR3 is TGTGCCAGCAGCTTGGGGACCCCGCCTAATGGCTACACCTTC. Translating gives CASSLGTPPNGYTF. Full variable domain (rest looked up from reference TRBV5-4 and TRBJ1-2): ETGVTQSPTHLIKTRGQQVTLRCSSQSGHNTVSWYQQALGQGPQFIFQYYREEENGRGNFPPRFSGLQFPNYSSELNVNALELDDSALYLCASSLGTPPNGYTFGSGTRLTVV.

Details on this clone: The same CDR3 is also encoded by other DNA sequences in this sample. J is TRBJ2-3 and V is TRBV7-9; D gene ambiguous. The CDR3 is 12 residues long. V lost 2 bases to trimming and J lost 6 bases, with 6 bases between them. Germline values: CDR1 SEHNR, CDR2 FQNEAQ (reference sequence). In DNA form, the CDR3 reads TGTGCCAGCAGCTTATCTGGGGATACGCAGTATTTT. Its protein is CASSLSGDTQYF.

This chain links TRBV11-1 with TRBJ2-7; either TRBD1 or TRBD2 may fit D (5 bases each). CDR3 size: 14 residues. Looked up from germline, CDR1 is SGHAT and CDR2 is FQDESV (reference sequence). Trimming took 2 bases from V and 11 from J, leaving 19 bases between them. In DNA form, the CDR3 reads TGTGCCAGCAGCTTACAGGGAGACCTACGAGAGAAGTACTTC. Amino acid sequence: CASSLQGDLREKYF.